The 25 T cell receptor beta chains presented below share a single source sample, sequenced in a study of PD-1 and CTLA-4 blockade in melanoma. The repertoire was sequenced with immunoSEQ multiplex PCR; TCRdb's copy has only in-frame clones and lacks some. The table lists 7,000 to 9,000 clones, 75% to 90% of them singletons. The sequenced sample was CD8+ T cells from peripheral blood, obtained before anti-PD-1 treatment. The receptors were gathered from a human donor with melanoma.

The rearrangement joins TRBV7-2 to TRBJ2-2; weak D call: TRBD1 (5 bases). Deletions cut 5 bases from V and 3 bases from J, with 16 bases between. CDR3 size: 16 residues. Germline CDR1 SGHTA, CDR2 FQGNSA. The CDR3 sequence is CASSPRGASDTGELFF. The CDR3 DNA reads TGTGCCAGCAGCCCCCGTGGGGCGTCGGACACCGGGGAGCTGTTTTTT.

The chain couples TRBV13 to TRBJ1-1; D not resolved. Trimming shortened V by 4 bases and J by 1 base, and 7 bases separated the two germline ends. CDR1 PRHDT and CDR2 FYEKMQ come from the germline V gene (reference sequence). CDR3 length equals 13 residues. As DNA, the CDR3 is TGTGCCAGCAGCTCGAGGAGGAACACTGAAGCTTTCTTT. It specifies CASSSRRNTEAFF.

The CDR3 nucleotides read TGTGCCAGCAGCTCGCCGGGATCCGGGATAGAGACCCAGTACTTC. Amino acids: CASSSPGSGIETQYF. The chain links TRBV5-6 to TRBJ2-5; tentative D call: TRBD2 (5 bases). The germline V gene encodes CDR1 SGHDT and CDR2 YYEEEE. This CDR3 has 15 amino acids. V was clipped by 3 bases and J by 4 bases, with 16 bases between them.

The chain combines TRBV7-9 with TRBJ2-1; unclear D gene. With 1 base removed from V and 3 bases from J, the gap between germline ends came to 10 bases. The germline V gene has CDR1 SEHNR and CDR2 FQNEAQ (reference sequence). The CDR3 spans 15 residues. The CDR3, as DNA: TGTGCCAGCAGCTTAGGGGTAGCAGGCTACAATGAGCAGTTCTTC. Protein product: CASSLGVAGYNEQFF.

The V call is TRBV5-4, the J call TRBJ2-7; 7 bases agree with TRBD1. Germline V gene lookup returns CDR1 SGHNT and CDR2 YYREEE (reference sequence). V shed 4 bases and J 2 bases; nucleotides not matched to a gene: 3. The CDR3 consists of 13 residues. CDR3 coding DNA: TGTGCCAGCAGCGAGGGGACAGCCTACGAGCAGTACTTC. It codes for CASSEGTAYEQYF.

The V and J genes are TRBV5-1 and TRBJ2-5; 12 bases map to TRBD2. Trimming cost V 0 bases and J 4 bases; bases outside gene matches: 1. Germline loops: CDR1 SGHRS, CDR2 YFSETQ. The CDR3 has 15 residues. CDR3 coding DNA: TGCGCCAGCAGCTTGGAACTAGCGGGAGGAGAGACCCAGTACTTC. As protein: CASSLELAGGETQYF.

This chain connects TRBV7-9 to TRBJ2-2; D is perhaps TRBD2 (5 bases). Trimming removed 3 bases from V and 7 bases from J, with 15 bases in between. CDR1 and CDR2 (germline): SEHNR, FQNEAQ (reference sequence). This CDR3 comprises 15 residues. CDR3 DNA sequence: TGTGCCAGCAGCTTGGGAACTAGTACCATCGGGGAGCTGTTTTTT. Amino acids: CASSLGTSTIGELFF. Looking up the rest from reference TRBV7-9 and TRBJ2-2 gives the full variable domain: DTGVSQNPRHKITKRGQNVTFRCDPISEHNRLYWYRQTLGQGPEFLTYFQNEAQLEKSRLLSDRFSAERPKGSFSTLEIQRTEQGDSAMYLCASSLGTSTIGELFFGEGSRLTVL.

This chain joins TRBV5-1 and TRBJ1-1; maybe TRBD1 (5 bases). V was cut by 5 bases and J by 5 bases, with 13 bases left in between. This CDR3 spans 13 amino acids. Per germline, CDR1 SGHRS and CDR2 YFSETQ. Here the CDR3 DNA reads TGCGCCAGCAGACAGGTCTCGGGGACTGAAGCTTTCTTT. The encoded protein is CASRQVSGTEAFF.

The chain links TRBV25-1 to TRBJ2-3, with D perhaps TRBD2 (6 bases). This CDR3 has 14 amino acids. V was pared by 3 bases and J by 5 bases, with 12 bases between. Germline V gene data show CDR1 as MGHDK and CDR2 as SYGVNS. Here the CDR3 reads CASSDAGPGDTQYF. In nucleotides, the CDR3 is TGTGCCAGCAGTGATGCGGGACCCGGAGATACGCAGTATTTT.

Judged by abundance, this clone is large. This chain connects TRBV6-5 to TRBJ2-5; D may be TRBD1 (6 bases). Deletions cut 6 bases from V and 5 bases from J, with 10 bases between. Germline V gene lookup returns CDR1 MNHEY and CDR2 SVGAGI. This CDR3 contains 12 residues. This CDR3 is CASRDSRETQYF. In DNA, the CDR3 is TGTGCCAGCAGGGACAGCCGGGAGACCCAGTACTTC.

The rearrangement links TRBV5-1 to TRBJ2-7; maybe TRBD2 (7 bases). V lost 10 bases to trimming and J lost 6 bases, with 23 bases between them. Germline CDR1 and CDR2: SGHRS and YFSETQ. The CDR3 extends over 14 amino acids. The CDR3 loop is CASQIERGALEQYF. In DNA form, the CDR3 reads TGCGCCTCCCAGATTGAACGGGGGGCTCTCGAGCAGTACTTC.

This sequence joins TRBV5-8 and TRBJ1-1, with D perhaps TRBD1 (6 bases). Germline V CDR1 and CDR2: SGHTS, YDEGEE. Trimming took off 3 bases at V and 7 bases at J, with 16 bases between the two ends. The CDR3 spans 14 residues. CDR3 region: CASSYPTGGSEAFF. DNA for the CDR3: TGTGCCAGCAGCTATCCGACAGGAGGAAGTGAAGCTTTCTTT.

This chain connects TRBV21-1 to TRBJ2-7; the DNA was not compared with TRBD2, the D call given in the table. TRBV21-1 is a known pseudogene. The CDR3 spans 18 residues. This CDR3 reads CASSKALRTSGVSYEQYF. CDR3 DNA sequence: TGTGCCAGCAGCAAAGCGCTTCGAACTAGCGGGGTCTCCTACGAGCAGTACTTC.

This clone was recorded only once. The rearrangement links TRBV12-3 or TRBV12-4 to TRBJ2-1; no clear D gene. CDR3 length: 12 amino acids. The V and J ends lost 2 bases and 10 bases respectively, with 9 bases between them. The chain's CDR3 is CASSLPLTEQFF. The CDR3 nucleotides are TGTGCCAGCAGTTTACCCCTCACCGAGCAGTTCTTC.

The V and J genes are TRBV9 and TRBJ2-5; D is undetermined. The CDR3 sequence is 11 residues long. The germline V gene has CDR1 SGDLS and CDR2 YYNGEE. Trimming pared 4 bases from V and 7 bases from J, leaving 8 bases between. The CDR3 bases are TGTGCCAGCAGCTCGATGGGGACCCAGTACTTC. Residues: CASSSMGTQYF. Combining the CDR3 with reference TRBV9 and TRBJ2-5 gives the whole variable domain DSGVTQTPKHLITATGQRVTLRCSPRSGDLSVYWYQQSLDQGLQFLIQYYNGEERAKGNILERFSAQQFPDLHSELNLSSLELGDSALYFCASSSMGTQYFGPGTRLLVL.

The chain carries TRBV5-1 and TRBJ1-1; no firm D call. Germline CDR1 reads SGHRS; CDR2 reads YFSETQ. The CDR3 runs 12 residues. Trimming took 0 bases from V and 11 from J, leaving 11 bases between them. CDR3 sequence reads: CASSLGTDGAFF. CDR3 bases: TGCGCCAGCAGCTTGGGGACCGACGGCGCTTTCTTT.

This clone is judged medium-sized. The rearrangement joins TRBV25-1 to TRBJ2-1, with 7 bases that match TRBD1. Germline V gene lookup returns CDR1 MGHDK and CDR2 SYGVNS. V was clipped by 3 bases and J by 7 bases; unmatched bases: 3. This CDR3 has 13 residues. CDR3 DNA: TGTGCCAGCAGTGACCTGACAGGGAATGAGCAGTTCTTC. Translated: CASSDLTGNEQFF.

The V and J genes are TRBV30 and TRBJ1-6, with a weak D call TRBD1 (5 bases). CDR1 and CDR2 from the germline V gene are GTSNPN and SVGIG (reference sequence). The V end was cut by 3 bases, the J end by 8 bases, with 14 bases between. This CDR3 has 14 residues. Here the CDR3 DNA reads TGTGCCTGGAGGTGGCTAGGGGATGATTCACCCCTCCACTTT. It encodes CAWRWLGDDSPLHF. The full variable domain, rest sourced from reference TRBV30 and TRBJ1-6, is SQTIHQWPATLVQPVGSPLSLECTVEGTSNPNLYWYRQAAGRGLQLLFYSVGIGQISSEVPQNLSASRPQDRQFILSSKKLLLSDSGFYLCAWRWLGDDSPLHFGNGTRLTVT.

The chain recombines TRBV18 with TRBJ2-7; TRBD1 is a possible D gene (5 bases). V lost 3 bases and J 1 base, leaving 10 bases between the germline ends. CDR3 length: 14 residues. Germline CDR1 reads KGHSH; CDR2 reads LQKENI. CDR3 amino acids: CASSPQGWSYEQYF. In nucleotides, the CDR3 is TGTGCCAGCTCACCCCAGGGATGGTCCTACGAGCAGTACTTC.

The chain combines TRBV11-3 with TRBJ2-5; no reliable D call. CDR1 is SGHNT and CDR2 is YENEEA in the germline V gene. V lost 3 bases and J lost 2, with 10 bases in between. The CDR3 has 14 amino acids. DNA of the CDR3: TGTGCCAGCAGCTTTAAACAGAATCAAGAGACCCAGTACTTC. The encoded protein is CASSFKQNQETQYF.

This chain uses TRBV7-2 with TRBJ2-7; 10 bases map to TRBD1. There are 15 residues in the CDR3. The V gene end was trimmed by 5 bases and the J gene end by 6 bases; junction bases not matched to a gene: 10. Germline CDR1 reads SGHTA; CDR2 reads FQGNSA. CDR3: CASSILSGQGSEQYF. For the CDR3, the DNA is TGTGCCAGCAGCATTCTCTCGGGACAGGGGTCCGAGCAGTACTTC.

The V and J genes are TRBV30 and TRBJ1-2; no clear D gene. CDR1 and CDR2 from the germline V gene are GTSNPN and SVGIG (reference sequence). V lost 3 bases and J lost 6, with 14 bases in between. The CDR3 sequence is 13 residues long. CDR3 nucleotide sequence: TGTGCCTGGAGCCTGGCCTGGGGAGATGGCTACACCTTC. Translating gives CAWSLAWGDGYTF.

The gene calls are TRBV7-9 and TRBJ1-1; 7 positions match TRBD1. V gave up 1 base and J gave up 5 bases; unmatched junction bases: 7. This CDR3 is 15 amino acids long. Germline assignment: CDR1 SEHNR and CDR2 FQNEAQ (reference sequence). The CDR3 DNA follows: TGTGCCAGCAGCTTAGAAGGGGGCGTAAGGACTGAAGCTTTCTTT. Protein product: CASSLEGGVRTEAFF.

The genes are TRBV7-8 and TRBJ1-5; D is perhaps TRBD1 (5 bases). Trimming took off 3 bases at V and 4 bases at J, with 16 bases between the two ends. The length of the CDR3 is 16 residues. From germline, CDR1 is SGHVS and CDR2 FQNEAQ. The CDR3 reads CASSFGGGTPNQPQHF. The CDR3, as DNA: TGTGCCAGCAGCTTTGGGGGGGGGACTCCAAATCAGCCCCAGCATTTT.

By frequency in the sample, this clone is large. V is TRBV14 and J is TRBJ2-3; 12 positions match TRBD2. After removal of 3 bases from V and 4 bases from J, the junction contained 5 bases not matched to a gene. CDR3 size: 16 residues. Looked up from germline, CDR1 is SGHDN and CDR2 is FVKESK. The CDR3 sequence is CASSHLTSGGADTQYF. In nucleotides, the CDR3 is TGTGCCAGCAGCCACCTGACTAGCGGGGGAGCAGATACGCAGTATTTT.